Following are 22 T cell receptor beta chains from one sample sequenced in a study of cytomegalovirus exposure and HLA in healthy donors. Profiled with immunoSEQ multiplex PCR; TCRdb holds only in-frame clones, not every one. The repertoire includes hundreds of thousands of clones, over 75% of them detected once, and about 2% sits in the top ten. Sequencing was done on a sample of PBMCs. These receptors all stem from a woman under 30 in good health and CMV-seropositive.

The chain joins TRBV13 to TRBJ2-7; perhaps TRBD1 as D (6 bases). V was clipped by 6 bases and J by 0 bases, with 15 bases between them. The CDR3 consists of 15 residues. Looked up from germline, CDR1 is PRHDT and CDR2 is FYEKMQ (reference sequence). CDR3 region: CASRYFDRSSYEQYF. The CDR3, as DNA: TGTGCCAGCAGATATTTCGACAGGAGCTCCTACGAGCAGTACTTC. Complete variable domain (other parts from reference TRBV13 and TRBJ2-7): AAGVIQSPRHLIKEKRETATLKCYPIPRHDTVYWYQQGPGQDPQFLISFYEKMQSDKGSIPDRFSAQQFSDYHSELNMSSLELGDSALYFCASRYFDRSSYEQYFGPGTRLTVT.

The V gene is TRBV4-2, the J gene TRBJ2-3; 7 bases align to TRBD1. V lost 0 bases to trimming and J lost 0 bases; unmatched junction nucleotides: 3. The CDR3 has 16 amino acids. Germline CDR1 reads LGHNA; CDR2 reads YNFKEQ. The DNA of the CDR3 is TGTGCCAGCAGCCAAGAACAGGGGTCTAGCACAGATACGCAGTATTTT. Its translation: CASSQEQGSSTDTQYF.

This clone was picked up one time. The chain uses TRBV25-1 and TRBJ1-1, with 10 bases fitting TRBD1. The CDR3 loop spans 15 amino acids. Germline assignment: CDR1 MGHDK and CDR2 SYGVNS. The trim removed 2 bases at V and 1 base at J, leaving 1 base unmatched. CDR3 amino acids: CASSEDRGQNTEAFF. CDR3 DNA sequence: TGTGCCAGCAGTGAAGACAGGGGGCAGAACACTGAAGCTTTCTTT.

The rearrangement joins TRBV4-1 to TRBJ1-3, with a tentative D call TRBD1 (6 bases). Germline CDR1 is MGHRA and CDR2 is YSYEKL. V lost 2 bases to trimming and J lost 0 bases, with 17 bases between them. This CDR3 comprises 18 residues. The CDR3 sequence: CASSQPTGQFDSGNTIYF. CDR3 sequence (DNA): TGCGCCAGCAGCCAACCGACCGGACAGTTCGACTCTGGAAACACCATATATTTT.

This clone has just a few counts. This rearrangement joins TRBV28 to TRBJ1-2; tentatively, D is TRBD1 (5 bases). Germline CDR1 reads MDHEN; CDR2 reads SYDVKM. The V gene lost 6 bases and the J gene lost 8 bases, with 16 bases spanning the gap. The CDR3 sequence is 13 residues long. CDR3 bases: TGTGCCAGCAGGCCAGGACAAACTATGGGCTACACCTTC. It encodes CASRPGQTMGYTF.

The chain carries TRBV29-1 and TRBJ1-1; D not resolved. V was cut by 7 bases and J by 0 bases, with 9 bases left in between. This CDR3 comprises 12 residues. CDR1 is SQVTM, CDR2 ANQGSEA, per germline. CDR3 sequence reads: CSGLELNTEAFF. The CDR3 nucleotides are TGCAGCGGACTAGAATTGAACACTGAAGCTTTCTTT.

The chain combines TRBV28 with TRBJ2-7; TRBD1 might be the D (7 bases). V was shortened by 3 bases and J by 3 bases, with 15 bases between the two germline ends. There are 15 residues in the CDR3. Germline V gene data show CDR1 as MDHEN and CDR2 as SYDVKM. The DNA of the CDR3 is TGTGCCAGCAGTTTCGGGAGACAGGGCTACTACGAGCAGTACTTC. Translation gives CASSFGRQGYYEQYF.

The chain links TRBV2 to TRBJ1-5; TRBD1 is a possible D gene (5 bases). The CDR3 sequence is 17 residues long. The V gene lost 3 bases and the J gene lost 0 bases, with 15 bases spanning the gap. Germline V lookup: CDR1 SNHLY, CDR2 FYNNEI. CDR3 region: CASSDLAGDYSNQPQHF. The CDR3 coding sequence is TGTGCCAGCAGTGATTTGGCGGGGGATTATAGCAATCAGCCCCAGCATTTT.

The chain uses TRBV27 and TRBJ2-3; maybe TRBD1 (6 bases). The CDR3 loop spans 13 amino acids. Trimming pared 6 bases from V and 6 bases from J, leaving 13 bases between. Germline CDR1 is MNHEY and CDR2 is SMNVEV (reference sequence). The CDR3 here is CASSTGQRDTQYF. CDR3 nucleotide sequence: TGTGCCAGCAGCACAGGGCAGCGGGATACGCAGTATTTT.

The chain has TRBV2 and TRBJ1-3; weak D call: TRBD1 (6 bases). The CDR3 runs to 16 residues. Germline lookup yields CDR1 SNHLY and CDR2 FYNNEI. The germline V and J ends were trimmed by 3 bases and 4 bases, with 16 bases remaining between them. Here the CDR3 reads CASSDGGAAAGNTIYF. DNA of the CDR3: TGTGCCAGCAGTGATGGGGGGGCAGCTGCAGGAAACACCATATATTTT. Full variable domain (rest looked up from reference TRBV2 and TRBJ1-3): EPEVTQTPSHQVTQMGQEVILRCVPISNHLYFYWYRQILGQKVEFLVSFYNNEISEKSEIFDDQFSVERPDGSNFTLKIRSTKLEDSAMYFCASSDGGAAAGNTIYFGEGSWLTVV.

This clone was counted once. The V gene is TRBV11-3, the J gene TRBJ1-1; D is undetermined. The CDR3 sequence is 14 residues long. The V gene's germline CDR1 is SGHNT and CDR2 YENEEA. V was cut by 4 bases and J by 1 base, with 10 bases left in between. In DNA form, the CDR3 reads TGTGCCAGCAGCTCGCGGGGAGGGAACACTGAAGCTTTCTTT. Translating gives CASSSRGGNTEAFF.

This sequence joins TRBV19 and TRBJ2-5; the match to TRBD2 covers 8 bases. The CDR3 spans 14 residues. J gave up 3 bases and V 8 bases, and 8 bases lay outside the gene matches. Per the germline V gene, CDR1 is LNHDA and CDR2 is SQIVND (reference sequence). Here the CDR3 reads CASSSGLNKETQYF. The CDR3 nucleotides are TGTGCCAGTTCTAGCGGGCTTAATAAAGAGACCCAGTACTTC. Combining the CDR3 with reference TRBV19 and TRBJ2-5 gives the whole variable domain DGGITQSPKYLFRKEGQNVTLSCEQNLNHDAMYWYRQDPGQGLRLIYYSQIVNDFQKGDIAEGYSVSREKKESFPLTVTSAQKNPTAFYLCASSSGLNKETQYFGPGTRLLVL.

The genes are TRBV15 and TRBJ2-7; 12 bases agree with TRBD2. In germline, CDR1 is LNHNV, CDR2 YYDKDF (reference sequence). There are 14 residues in the CDR3. J was trimmed by 5 bases and V by 3 bases; bases with no gene match: 2. CDR3 bases: TGTGCCACCAGCAGGACTAGCGGGAGAGACGAGCAGTACTTC. Amino acids: CATSRTSGRDEQYF.

V usage is TRBV7-9 and J usage is TRBJ2-1; 7 nucleotides agree with TRBD1. The trim removed 5 bases at V and 1 base at J, leaving 14 bases unmatched. The length of the CDR3 is 18 residues. CDR1 and CDR2 from the germline V gene are SEHNR and FQNEAQ (reference sequence). This chain's CDR3 is CASSAGGGSLRSYNEQFF. The CDR3 DNA is TGTGCCAGCAGCGCAGGGGGTGGGAGCCTACGGTCCTACAATGAGCAGTTCTTC.

This clone has only one observation. The rearrangement uses TRBV27 and TRBJ1-2; a weak D match, TRBD1 (6 bases). Per the germline V gene, CDR1 is MNHEY and CDR2 is SMNVEV (reference sequence). This CDR3 spans 14 amino acids. Between the trimmed V and J ends, which lost 6 bases and 8 bases, there was a span of 19 bases. Here the CDR3 reads CASSLGGGAEGYTF. The DNA for the CDR3 is TGTGCCAGCAGCCTCGGCGGGGGGGCAGAAGGCTACACCTTC.

The V and J genes are TRBV7-9 and TRBJ1-4, with 11 positions matching TRBD1. The germline V gene has CDR1 SEHNR and CDR2 FQNEAQ (reference sequence). The CDR3 runs to 15 residues. Germline trimming cut 5 bases from V and 7 bases from J; bases unmatched to any gene: 6. The CDR3 bases are TGTGCCAGCAGCCCGAGGACAGGGGGCAGTGAAAAACTGTTTTTT. Protein sequence: CASSPRTGGSEKLFF. Using reference TRBV7-9 and TRBJ1-4 for the parts outside the CDR3, the full variable domain is DTGVSQNPRHKITKRGQNVTFRCDPISEHNRLYWYRQTLGQGPEFLTYFQNEAQLEKSRLLSDRFSAERPKGSFSTLEIQRTEQGDSAMYLCASSPRTGGSEKLFFGSGTQLSVL.

The chain combines TRBV20-1 with TRBJ2-7; D may be TRBD1 (6 bases). CDR1 and CDR2 from the germline V gene are DFQATT and SNEGSKA (reference sequence). The V and J ends lost 6 bases and 3 bases respectively, with 9 bases between them. CDR3 length: 11 amino acids. This CDR3 is CSAPGVYEQYF. The CDR3 DNA is TGCAGTGCGCCAGGGGTCTACGAGCAGTACTTC.

The chain joins TRBV18 to TRBJ1-2, with 7 bases fitting TRBD1. V gave up 3 bases and J gave up 6 bases; unmatched junction bases: 10. There are 15 residues in the CDR3. CDR1 is KGHSH and CDR2 is LQKENI in the germline V gene. CDR3 in DNA: TGTGCCAGCTCACCTCCCGGGACAGACCAACATGGCTACACCTTC. Its protein product is CASSPPGTDQHGYTF.

The V gene is TRBV7-9, the J gene TRBJ1-1, with a tentative D call TRBD1 (6 bases). Trimming removed 2 bases at V and 1 base at J, with 17 bases between. Germline V CDR1 and CDR2: SEHNR, FQNEAQ (reference sequence). The CDR3 totals 17 residues. For the CDR3, the DNA is TGTGCCAGCAGCTTATCTATCCAGGGGACGGGGAACACTGAAGCTTTCTTT. The encoded protein is CASSLSIQGTGNTEAFF.

This chain uses TRBV19 with TRBJ1-2, with a weak D call TRBD1 (6 bases). The CDR3 runs 13 residues. Germline lookup yields CDR1 LNHDA and CDR2 SQIVND (reference sequence). V was pared by 7 bases and J by 5 bases, with 14 bases between. CDR3 sequence reads: CASIPRGTYGYTF. The CDR3 nucleotides are TGTGCCAGTATCCCCAGGGGAACTTATGGCTACACCTTC. Full variable domain (missing parts from reference TRBV19 and TRBJ1-2): DGGITQSPKYLFRKEGQNVTLSCEQNLNHDAMYWYRQDPGQGLRLIYYSQIVNDFQKGDIAEGYSVSREKKESFPLTVTSAQKNPTAFYLCASIPRGTYGYTFGSGTRLTVV.

The rearrangement links TRBV15 to TRBJ2-2; tentatively, D is TRBD2 (5 bases). The CDR3 has 15 residues. CDR1 is LNHNV and CDR2 is YYDKDF in the germline V gene (reference sequence). V was clipped by 1 base and J by 5 bases, with 11 bases between them. This CDR3 is CATSRVGADTGELFF. In DNA, the CDR3 is TGTGCCACCAGCAGAGTGGGAGCAGATACCGGGGAGCTGTTTTTT.

V gene TRBV7-3 combines with J gene TRBJ2-2; weak D call: TRBD1 (6 bases). The CDR3 is 18 residues long. V lost 2 bases and J 2 bases, leaving 18 bases between the germline ends. CDR1 is SGHTA and CDR2 is FQGTGA in the germline V gene. The CDR3 region is CASSLPVRGHANTGELFF. CDR3 nucleotide sequence: TGTGCCAGCAGCTTACCAGTCAGGGGTCATGCTAACACCGGGGAGCTGTTTTTT.